The clone carrying this TCR beta chain was counted between two and nine times. Its matching antigen is unknown. These data come from a study of T-cell reconstitution after alpha-beta-depleted transplantation in children. Study-level findings and limits: Among T cells one year after transplant, newly produced cells accounted for most counts and diversity. Some patients showed high day-60 TCRbeta diversity, which derived from surviving recipient T cells and thymic progenitors. Expanded graft clones, several hundred of them, were reportedly the source of alpha-beta T cells about two months after transplant.

V lost 6 bases and J 2 bases, leaving 11 bases between the germline ends. The V gene's germline CDR1 is DFQATT and CDR2 SNEGSKA (reference sequence). This CDR3 is 12 amino acids long. The library targeted TCRbeta and was prepared with unique molecular identifiers. TCRdb re-called the PCR reads with MiXCR, one entry per CDR3 protein. The sample shows 200,000 to 250,000 distinct CDR3 sequences, roughly 10% of them seen only once. V usage is TRBV20-1 and J usage is TRBJ2-7; perhaps TRBD2 as D (6 bases). Source: PBMCs, taken before TCRalphabeta/CD19-depleted stem cell transplant. This sequence originates from a child under three years old with acute myeloid leukemia, due to receive a stem cell transplant. The DNA of the CDR3 is TGCAGTGCAACGACTAGTACCTACGAGCAGTACTTC. As protein: CSATTSTYEQYF.